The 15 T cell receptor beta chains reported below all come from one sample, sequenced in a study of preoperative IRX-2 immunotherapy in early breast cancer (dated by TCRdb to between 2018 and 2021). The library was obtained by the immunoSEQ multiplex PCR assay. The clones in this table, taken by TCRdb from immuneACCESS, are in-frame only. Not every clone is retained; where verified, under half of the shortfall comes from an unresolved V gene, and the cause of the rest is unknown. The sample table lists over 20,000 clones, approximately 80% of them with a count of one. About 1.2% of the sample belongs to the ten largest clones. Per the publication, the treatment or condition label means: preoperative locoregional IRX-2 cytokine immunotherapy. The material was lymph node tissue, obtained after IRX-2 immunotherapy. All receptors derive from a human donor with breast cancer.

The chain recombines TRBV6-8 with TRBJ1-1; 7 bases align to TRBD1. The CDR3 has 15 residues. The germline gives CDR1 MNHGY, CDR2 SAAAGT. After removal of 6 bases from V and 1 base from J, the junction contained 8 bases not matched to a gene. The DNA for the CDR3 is TGTGCCAGCAGGCTACAGCAGGGGGGGAACACTGAAGCTTTCTTT. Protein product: CASRLQQGGNTEAFF.

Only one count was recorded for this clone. CDR3 DNA: TGTGCCAGTAGTAGTGGGTCAGGGGCGAAAGCTTTCTTT. It is translated as CASSSGSGAKAFF. The genes are TRBV19 and TRBJ1-1; D might be TRBD1 (6 bases). V lost 4 bases and J 9 bases, leaving 15 bases between the germline ends. Germline lookup yields CDR1 LNHDA and CDR2 SQIVND (reference sequence). The CDR3 is made up of 13 amino acids.

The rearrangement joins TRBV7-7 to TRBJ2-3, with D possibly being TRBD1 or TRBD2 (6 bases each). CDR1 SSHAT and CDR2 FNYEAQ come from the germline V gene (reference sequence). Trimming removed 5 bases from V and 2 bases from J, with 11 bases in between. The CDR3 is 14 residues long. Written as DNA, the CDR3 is TGTGCCAGCAGCCTCGGGGGCTACACAGATACGCAGTATTTT. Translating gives CASSLGGYTDTQYF. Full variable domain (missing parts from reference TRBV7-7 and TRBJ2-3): GAGVSQSPRYKVTKRGQDVTLRCDPISSHATLYWYQQALGQGPEFLTYFNYEAQPDKSGLPSDRFSAERPEGSISTLTIQRTEQRDSAMYRCASSLGGYTDTQYFGPGTRLTVL.

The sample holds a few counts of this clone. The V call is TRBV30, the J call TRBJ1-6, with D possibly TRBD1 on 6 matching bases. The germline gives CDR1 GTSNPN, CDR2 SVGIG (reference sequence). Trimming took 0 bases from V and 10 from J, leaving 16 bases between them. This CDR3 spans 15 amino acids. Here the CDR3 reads CAWSVRGQGSSPLHF. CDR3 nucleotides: TGTGCCTGGAGTGTACGAGGTCAGGGGAGCTCACCCCTCCACTTT.

CDR3 amino acids: CASSPTGGFENTIYF. For the CDR3, the DNA is TGTGCCAGCAGCCCGACCGGGGGATTTGAAAACACCATATATTTT. The genes are TRBV11-3 and TRBJ1-3; D perhaps matches TRBD1 (5 bases). The CDR3 runs 15 residues. Germline-derived CDR1 and CDR2 are SGHNT and YENEEA. V gave up 5 bases and J gave up 6 bases, with 17 bases separating them.

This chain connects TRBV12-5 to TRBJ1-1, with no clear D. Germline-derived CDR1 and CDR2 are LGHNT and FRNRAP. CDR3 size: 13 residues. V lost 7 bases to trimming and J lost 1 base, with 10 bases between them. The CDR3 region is CASASLENTEAFF. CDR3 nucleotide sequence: TGTGCTAGTGCCTCATTGGAGAACACTGAAGCTTTCTTT.

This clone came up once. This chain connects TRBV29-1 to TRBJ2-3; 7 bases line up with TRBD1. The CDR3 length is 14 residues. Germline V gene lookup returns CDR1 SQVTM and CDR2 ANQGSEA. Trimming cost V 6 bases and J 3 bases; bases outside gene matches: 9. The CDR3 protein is CSVARGTATDTQYF. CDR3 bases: TGCAGCGTAGCCAGGGGGACAGCAACAGATACGCAGTATTTT.

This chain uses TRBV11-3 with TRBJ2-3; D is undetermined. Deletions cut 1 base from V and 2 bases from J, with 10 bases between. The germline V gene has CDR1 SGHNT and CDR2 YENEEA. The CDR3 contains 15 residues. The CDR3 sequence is CASSLGVGNTDTQYF. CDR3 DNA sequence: TGTGCCAGCAGCTTAGGGGTGGGGAACACAGATACGCAGTATTTT.

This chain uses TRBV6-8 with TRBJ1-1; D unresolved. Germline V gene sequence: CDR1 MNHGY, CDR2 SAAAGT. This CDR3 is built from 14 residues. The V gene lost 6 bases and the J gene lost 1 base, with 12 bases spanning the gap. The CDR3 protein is CASRWTESNTEAFF. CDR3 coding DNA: TGTGCCAGCAGGTGGACGGAGTCGAACACTGAAGCTTTCTTT.

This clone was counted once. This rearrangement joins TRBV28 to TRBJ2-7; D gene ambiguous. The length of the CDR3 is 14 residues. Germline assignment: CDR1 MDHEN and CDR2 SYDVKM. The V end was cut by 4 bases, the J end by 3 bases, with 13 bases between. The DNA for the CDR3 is TGTGCCAGCAGTTCAAGCAACAGAGTCTACGAGCAGTACGTC. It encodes CASSSSNRVYEQYV.

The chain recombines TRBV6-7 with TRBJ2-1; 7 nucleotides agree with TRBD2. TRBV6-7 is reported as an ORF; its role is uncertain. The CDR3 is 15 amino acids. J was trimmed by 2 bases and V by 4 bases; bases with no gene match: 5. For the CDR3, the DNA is TGTGCCAGCAGTTCTGGGGGGGTCCCCTACAATGAGCAGTTCTTC. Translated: CASSSGGVPYNEQFF.

This CDR3 is CASSLDSNQPQHF. CDR3 sequence (DNA): TGTGCCAGCTCCCTCGACAGTAATCAGCCCCAGCATTTT. The gene calls are TRBV18 and TRBJ1-5; D is perhaps TRBD1 (5 bases). The CDR3 length is 13 residues. V was pared by 6 bases and J by 4 bases, with 10 bases between. Germline CDR1 is KGHSH and CDR2 is LQKENI. Complete variable domain (other parts from reference TRBV18 and TRBJ1-5): NAGVMQNPRHLVRRRGQEARLRCSPMKGHSHVYWYRQLPEEGLKFMVYLQKENIIDESGMPKERFSAEFPKEGPSILRIQQVVRGDSAAYFCASSLDSNQPQHFGDGTRLSIL.

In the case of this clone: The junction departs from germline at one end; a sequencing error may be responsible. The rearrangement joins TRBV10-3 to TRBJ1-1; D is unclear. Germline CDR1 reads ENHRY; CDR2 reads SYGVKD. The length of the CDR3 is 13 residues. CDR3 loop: CASSESHGIEAFF. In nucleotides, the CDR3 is TGTGCCAGCAGTGAGTCTCACGGAATTGAAGCTTTCTTT.

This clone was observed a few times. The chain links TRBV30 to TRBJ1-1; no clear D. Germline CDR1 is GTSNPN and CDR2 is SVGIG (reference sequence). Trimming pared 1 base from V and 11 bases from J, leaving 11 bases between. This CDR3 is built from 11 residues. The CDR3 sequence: CAWSEDAAAFF. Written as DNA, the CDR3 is TGTGCCTGGAGTGAGGACGCGGCCGCTTTCTTT.

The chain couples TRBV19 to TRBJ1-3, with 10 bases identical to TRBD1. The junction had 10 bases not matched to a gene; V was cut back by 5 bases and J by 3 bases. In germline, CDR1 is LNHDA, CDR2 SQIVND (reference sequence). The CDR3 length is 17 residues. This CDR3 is CASSPTRQGAVGNTIYF. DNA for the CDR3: TGTGCCAGTAGTCCAACTCGACAGGGGGCTGTTGGAAACACCATATATTTT. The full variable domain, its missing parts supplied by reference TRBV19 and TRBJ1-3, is DGGITQSPKYLFRKEGQNVTLSCEQNLNHDAMYWYRQDPGQGLRLIYYSQIVNDFQKGDIAEGYSVSREKKESFPLTVTSAQKNPTAFYLCASSPTRQGAVGNTIYFGEGSWLTVV.